This T cell receptor beta chain was observed in a study of T cells after yellow fever vaccination. MiXCR was run by TCRdb on the 5' RACE reads, yielding one entry per CDR3 protein. The sample includes 200,000 to 250,000 distinct CDR3 sequences, approximately 3% seen only once; the top ten take 3.2%. The CDR3 consists of 13 residues. The germline CDR1 and CDR2 sequences are DFQATT and SNEGSKA (reference sequence). V was cut by 5 bases and J by 6 bases, with 15 bases left in between. Overall study findings and caveats: In post-booster samples, most primary-vaccination clones reappeared (about 96% CD4, 88% CD8). Just a small share of clonotypes turned up in the CD4 compartment as well as the CD8 compartment.

This clonotype was observed many times. The antigen remains undetermined. The source of this sequence is a young man who received the YFV17D yellow fever vaccine. This rearrangement joins TRBV20-1 to TRBJ2-3, with D uncertain. The sample was CD4+ T cells sorted from PBMCs, taken 10 days after the yellow fever booster vaccination. Here the CDR3 DNA reads TGCAGTGCTCCGTTAAACTCGGCCGATACGCAGTATTTT. Translated: CSAPLNSADTQYF.